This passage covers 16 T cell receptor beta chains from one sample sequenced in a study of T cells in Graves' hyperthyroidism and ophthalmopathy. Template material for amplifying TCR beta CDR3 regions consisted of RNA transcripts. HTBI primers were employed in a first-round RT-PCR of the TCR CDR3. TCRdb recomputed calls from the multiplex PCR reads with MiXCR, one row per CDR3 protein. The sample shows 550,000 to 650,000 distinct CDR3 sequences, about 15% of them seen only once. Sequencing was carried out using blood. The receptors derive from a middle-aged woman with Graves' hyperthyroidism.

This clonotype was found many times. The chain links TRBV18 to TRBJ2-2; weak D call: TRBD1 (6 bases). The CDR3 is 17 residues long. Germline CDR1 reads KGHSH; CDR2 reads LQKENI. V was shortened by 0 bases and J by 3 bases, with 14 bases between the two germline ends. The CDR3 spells CASSPPSGAKDTGELFF. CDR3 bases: TGTGCCAGCTCACCACCGTCAGGGGCAAAGGACACCGGGGAGCTGTTTTTT.

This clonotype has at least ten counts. The CDR3, as DNA: TGTGCCAGCAGCCGCGGGACTAGCGGCTACAATGAGCAGTTCTTC. Its translation is CASSRGTSGYNEQFF. V and J are TRBV7-9 and TRBJ2-1; 11 bases align to TRBD2. The CDR3 runs to 15 residues. V gave up 5 bases and J gave up 3 bases; unmatched junction bases: 3. Germline CDR1 SEHNR, CDR2 FQNEAQ (reference sequence).

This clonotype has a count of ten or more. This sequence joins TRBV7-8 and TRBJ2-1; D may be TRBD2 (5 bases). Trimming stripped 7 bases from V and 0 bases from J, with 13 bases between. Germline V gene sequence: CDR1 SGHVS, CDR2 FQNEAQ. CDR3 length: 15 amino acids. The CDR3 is CASKAGESSYNEQFF. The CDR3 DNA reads TGTGCCAGCAAGGCCGGGGAGAGCTCCTACAATGAGCAGTTCTTC.

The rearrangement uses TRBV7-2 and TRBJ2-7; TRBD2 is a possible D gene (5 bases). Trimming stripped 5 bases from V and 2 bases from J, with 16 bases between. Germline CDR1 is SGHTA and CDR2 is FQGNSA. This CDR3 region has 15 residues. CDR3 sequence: CASSPEGGGPYEQYF. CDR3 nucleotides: TGTGCCAGCAGCCCCGAGGGCGGAGGACCCTACGAGCAGTACTTC.

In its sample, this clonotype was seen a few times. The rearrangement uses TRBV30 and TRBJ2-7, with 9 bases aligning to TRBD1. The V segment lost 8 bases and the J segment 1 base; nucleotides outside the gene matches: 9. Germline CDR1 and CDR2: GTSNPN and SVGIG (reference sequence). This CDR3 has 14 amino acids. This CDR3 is CAGKTGGGSYEQYF. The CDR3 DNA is TGTGCCGGCAAGACAGGGGGGGGATCCTACGAGCAGTACTTC.

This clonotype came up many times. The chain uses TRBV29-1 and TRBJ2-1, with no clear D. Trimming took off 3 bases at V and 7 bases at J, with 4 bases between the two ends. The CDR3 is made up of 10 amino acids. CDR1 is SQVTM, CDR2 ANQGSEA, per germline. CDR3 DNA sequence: TGCAGCGTTGATGAGAATGAGCAGTTCTTC. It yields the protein CSVDENEQFF.

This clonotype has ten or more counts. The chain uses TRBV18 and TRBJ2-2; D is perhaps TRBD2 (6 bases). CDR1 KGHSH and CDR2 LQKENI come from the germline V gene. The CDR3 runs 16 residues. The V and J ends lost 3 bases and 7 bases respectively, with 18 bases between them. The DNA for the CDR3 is TGTGCCAGCTCACCGAAGATTACAGGAGCGGGCGGGGAGCTGTTTTTT. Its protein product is CASSPKITGAGGELFF.

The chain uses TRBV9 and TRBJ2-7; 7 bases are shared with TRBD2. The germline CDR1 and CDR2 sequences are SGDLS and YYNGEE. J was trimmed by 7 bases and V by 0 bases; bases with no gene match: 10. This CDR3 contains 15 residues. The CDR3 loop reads CASSVGGEGAREQYF. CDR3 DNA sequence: TGTGCCAGCAGCGTAGGAGGGGAGGGAGCTAGGGAGCAGTACTTC. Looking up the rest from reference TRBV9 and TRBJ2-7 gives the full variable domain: DSGVTQTPKHLITATGQRVTLRCSPRSGDLSVYWYQQSLDQGLQFLIQYYNGEERAKGNILERFSAQQFPDLHSELNLSSLELGDSALYFCASSVGGEGAREQYFGPGTRLTVT.

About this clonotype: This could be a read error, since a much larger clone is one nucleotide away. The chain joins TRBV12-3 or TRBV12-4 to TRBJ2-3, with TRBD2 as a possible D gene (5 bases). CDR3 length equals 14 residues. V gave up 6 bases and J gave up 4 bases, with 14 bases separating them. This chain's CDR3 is CASSRRGGSDTQYF. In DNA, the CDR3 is TGTGCCAGCAGCAGACGGGGTGGTTCAGATACGCAGTATTTT.

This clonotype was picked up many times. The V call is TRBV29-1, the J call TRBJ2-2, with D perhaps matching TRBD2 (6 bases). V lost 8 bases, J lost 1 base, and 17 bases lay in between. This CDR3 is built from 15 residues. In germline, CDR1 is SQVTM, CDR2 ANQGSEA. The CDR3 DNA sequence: TGCAGCTCAACGGGTAGCGGAGTGAACACCGGGGAGCTGTTTTTT. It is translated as CSSTGSGVNTGELFF.

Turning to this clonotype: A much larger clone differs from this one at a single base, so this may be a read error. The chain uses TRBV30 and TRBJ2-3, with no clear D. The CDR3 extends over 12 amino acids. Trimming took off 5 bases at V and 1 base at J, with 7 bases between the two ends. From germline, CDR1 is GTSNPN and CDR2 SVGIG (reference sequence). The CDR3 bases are TGTGCCTGGGGTAGGGGCACAGATACGCAGTATTTT. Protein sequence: CAWGRGTDTQYF.

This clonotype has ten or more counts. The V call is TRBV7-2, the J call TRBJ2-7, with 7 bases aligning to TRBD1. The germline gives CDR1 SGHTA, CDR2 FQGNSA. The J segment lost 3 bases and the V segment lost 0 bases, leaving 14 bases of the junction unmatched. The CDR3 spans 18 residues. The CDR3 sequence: CASSLAPGQTRLIYEQYF. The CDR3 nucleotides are TGTGCCAGCAGCTTAGCCCCGGGACAGACTCGGCTCATCTACGAGCAGTACTTC.

The CDR3 bases are TGCGCCAGCAGCCAAGAGATGGGGGAGCAGTTCTTC. As protein: CASSQEMGEQFF. The J gene is TRBJ2-1, the V gene TRBV5-1; D gene uncertain. The CDR3 sequence is 12 residues long. Looked up from germline, CDR1 is SGHRS and CDR2 is YFSETQ. V lost 4 bases to trimming and J lost 10 bases, with 12 bases between them.

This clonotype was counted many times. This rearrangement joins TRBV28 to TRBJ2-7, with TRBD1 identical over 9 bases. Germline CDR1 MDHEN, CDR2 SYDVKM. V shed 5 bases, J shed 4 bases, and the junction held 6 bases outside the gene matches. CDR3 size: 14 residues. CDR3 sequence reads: CASSGRDREYEQYF. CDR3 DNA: TGTGCCAGCAGTGGGAGGGACAGGGAGTACGAGCAGTACTTC.

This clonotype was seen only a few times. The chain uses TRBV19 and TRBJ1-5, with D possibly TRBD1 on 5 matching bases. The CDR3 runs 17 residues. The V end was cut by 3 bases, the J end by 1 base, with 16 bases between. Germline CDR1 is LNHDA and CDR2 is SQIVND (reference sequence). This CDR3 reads CASSIKPGLLSNQPQHF. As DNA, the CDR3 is TGTGCCAGTAGTATCAAACCGGGACTCCTGAGCAATCAGCCCCAGCATTTT.

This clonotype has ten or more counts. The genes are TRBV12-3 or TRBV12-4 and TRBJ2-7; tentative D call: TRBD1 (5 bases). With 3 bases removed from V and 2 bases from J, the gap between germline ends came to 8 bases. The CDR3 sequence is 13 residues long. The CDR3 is CASSFRQTYEQYF. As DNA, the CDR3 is TGTGCCAGCAGTTTTCGACAGACCTACGAGCAGTACTTC.